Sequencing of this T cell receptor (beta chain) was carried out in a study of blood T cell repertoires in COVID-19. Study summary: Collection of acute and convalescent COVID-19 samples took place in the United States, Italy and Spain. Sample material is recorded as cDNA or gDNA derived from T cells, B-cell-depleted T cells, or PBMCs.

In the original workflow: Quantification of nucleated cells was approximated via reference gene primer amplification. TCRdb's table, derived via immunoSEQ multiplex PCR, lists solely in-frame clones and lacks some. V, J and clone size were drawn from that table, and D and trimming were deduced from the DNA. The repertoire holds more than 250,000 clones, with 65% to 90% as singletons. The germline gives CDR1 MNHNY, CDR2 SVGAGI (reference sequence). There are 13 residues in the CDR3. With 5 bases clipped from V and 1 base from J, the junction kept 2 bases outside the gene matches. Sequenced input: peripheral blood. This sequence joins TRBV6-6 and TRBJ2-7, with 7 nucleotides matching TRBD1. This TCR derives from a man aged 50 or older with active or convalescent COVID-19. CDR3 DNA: TGTGCCAGCAGTCAGACAGGGTCCTACGAGCAGTACTTC. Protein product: CASSQTGSYEQYF.